This record looks at one T cell receptor (beta chain) sequence and its context. Its specificity is not known. This entry comes from a study of siplizumab effects on memory and regulatory T cells. Broader study findings: Mapping to unstimulated subsets was achieved for only a minor fraction of alloreactive clones. A major contribution to the alloresponse seemed to be made by naive T cells, which seemed more diverse than memory cells.

The assay was immunoSEQ multiplex PCR, and TCRdb's table has in-frame clones only and misses some. The table records some 100,000 clones, 75% to 95% of them present only once. The CDR3 runs to 14 residues. V was clipped by 3 bases and J by 1 base, with 8 bases between them. The germline V gene encodes CDR1 MDHEN and CDR2 SYDVKM. This receptor was identified in a human donor in good health. This chain connects TRBV28 to TRBJ2-3; D remains ambiguous. Material for sequencing was CD4+ T cells sorted from blood. CDR3 sequence (DNA): TGTGCCAGCAGTTTCGCCGGAGGCACAGATACGCAGTATTTT. Amino acids: CASSFAGGTDTQYF.